This TCR beta chain is from a study of PD-L1 blockade in urothelial cancer. Study in general: Blood yielded a median of approximately 130,000 T cells per sample.

Described time point: peripheral blood 6 weeks after treatment start. Disease in patients was locally advanced or metastatic urothelial carcinoma. Regarding this clone: Its antigen remains unknown.

Generated by immunoSEQ multiplex PCR, the TCRdb table keeps only in-frame clones and is missing some. Of about 120,000 clones in the sample, approximately 89% are singletons; the top ten hold 3% to 4%. Findings of the study overall: Lower pretreatment blood TCR clonality, under the median, predicted better survival, researchers reported.

This TCR came from a man between 60 and 75 years old with urothelial cancer. The sample was PBMCs, taken around atezolizumab (anti-PD-L1) treatment.

As DNA, the CDR3 is TGTGCCAGCAGTGAAACAGGGGAACTCCAGTACTTC. This codes for CASSETGELQYF. The V call is TRBV6-1, the J call TRBJ2-5; 7 bases align to TRBD1. Germline V gives CDR1 MNHNS, CDR2 SASEGT. J lost 10 bases, V lost 2 bases, and 4 bases had no gene match. The CDR3 spans 12 residues.